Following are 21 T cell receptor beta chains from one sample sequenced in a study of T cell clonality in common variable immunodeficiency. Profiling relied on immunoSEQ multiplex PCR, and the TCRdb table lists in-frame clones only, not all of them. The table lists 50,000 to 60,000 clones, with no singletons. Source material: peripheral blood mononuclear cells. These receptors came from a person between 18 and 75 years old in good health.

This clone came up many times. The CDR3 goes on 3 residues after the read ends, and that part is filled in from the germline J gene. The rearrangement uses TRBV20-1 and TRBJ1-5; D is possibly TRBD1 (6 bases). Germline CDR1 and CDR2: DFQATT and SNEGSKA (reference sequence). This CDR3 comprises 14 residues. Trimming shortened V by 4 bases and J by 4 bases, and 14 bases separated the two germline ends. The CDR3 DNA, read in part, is TGCAGTGCTAAGGACAGCTCCAAAAATCAGCCC. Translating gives CSAKDSSKNQP. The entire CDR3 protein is CSAKDSSKNQPQHF.

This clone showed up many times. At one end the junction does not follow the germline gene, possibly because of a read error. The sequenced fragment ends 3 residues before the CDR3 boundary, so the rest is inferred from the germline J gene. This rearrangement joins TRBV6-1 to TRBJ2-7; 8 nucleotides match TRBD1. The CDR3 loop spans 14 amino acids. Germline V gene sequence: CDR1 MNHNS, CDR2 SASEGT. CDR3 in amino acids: CASREDRGFYEQYF. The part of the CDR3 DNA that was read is TGTGCCAGCAGAGAAGACAGGGGTTTCTACGAG.

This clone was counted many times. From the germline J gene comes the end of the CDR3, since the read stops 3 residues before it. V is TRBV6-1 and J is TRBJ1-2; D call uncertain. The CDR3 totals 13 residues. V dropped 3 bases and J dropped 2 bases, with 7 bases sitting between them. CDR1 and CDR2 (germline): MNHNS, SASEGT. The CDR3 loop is CASSDRINYGYTF. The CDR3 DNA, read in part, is TGTGCCAGCAGTGACAGAATAAACTATGGC.

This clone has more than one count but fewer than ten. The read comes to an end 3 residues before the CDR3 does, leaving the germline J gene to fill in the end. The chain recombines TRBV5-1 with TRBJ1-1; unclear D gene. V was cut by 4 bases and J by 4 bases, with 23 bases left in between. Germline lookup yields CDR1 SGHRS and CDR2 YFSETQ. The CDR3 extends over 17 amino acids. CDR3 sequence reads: CASSPPRTGNVGTEAFF. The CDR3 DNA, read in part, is TGCGCCAGCAGCCCCCCCCGTACGGGGAACGTAGGCACTGAA. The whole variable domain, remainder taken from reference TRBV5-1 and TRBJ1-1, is KAGVTQTPRYLIKTRGQQVTLSCSPISGHRSVSWYQQTPGQGLQFLFEYFSETQRNKGNFPGRFSGRQFSNSRSEMNVSTLELGDSALYLCASSPPRTGNVGTEAFFGQGTRLTVV.

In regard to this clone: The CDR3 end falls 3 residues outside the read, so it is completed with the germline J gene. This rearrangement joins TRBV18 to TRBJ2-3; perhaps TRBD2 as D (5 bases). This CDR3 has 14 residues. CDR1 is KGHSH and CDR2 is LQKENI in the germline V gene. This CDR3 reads CASSPGDSNQPQYF. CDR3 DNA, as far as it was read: TGTGCCAGCTCACCCGGGGATAGCAATCAGCCG.

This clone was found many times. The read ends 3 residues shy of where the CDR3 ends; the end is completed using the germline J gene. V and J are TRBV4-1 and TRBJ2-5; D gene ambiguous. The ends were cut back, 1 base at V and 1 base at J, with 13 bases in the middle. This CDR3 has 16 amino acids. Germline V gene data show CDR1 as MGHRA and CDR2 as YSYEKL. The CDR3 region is CASSQVIVSGQETQYF. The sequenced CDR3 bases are TGCGCCAGCAGCCAAGTGATAGTCTCAGGCCAAGAGACC.

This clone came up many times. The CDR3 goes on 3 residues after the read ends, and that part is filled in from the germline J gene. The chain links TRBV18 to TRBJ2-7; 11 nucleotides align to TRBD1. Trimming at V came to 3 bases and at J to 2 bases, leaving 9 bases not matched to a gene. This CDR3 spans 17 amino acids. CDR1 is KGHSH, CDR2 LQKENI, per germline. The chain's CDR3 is CASSPGVPGQGAYEQYF. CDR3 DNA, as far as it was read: TGTGCCAGCTCACCCGGTGTCCCGGGACAGGGGGCCTACGAG.

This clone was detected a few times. The CDR3 loop reads CASSIWLAGGNEQFF. Partial CDR3 DNA: TGTGCCAGTAGTATATGGCTAGCGGGAGGCAATGAG. V usage is TRBV19 and J usage is TRBJ2-1, with 11 positions matching TRBD2. Read coverage stops 3 residues before the CDR3 terminus; the germline J gene supplies the remainder. CDR1 is LNHDA and CDR2 is SQIVND in the germline V gene (reference sequence). V lost 2 bases to trimming and J lost 6 bases; unmatched junction nucleotides: 3. This CDR3 spans 15 amino acids.

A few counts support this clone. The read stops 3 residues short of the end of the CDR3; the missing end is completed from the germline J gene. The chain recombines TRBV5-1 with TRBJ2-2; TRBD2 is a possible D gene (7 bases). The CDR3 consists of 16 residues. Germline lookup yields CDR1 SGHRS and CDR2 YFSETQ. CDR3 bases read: TGCGCCAGCAGCCACGATAGGGGGGGCCTGGATGAAAAG. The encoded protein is CASSHDRGGLDEK. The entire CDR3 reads CASSHDRGGLDEKLFF.

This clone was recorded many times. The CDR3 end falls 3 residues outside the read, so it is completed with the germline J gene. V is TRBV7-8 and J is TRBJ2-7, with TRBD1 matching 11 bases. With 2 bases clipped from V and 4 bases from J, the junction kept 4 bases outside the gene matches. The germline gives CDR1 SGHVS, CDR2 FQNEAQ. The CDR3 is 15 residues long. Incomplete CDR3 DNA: TGTGCCAGCAGCTTAAGGACAGGGGGCTCTTACGAG. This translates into CASSLRTGGSYE. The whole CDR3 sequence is CASSLRTGGSYEQYF.

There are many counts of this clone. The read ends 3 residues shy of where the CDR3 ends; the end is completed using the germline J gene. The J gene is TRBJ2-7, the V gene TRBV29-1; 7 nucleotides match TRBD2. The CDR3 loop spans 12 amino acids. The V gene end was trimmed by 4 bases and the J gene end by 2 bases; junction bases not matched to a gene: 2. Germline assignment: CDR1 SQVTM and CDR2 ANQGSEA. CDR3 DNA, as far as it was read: TGCAGCGTTGGGGCGGGAGCCTACGAG. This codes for CSVGAGAYE. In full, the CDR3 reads CSVGAGAYEQYF.

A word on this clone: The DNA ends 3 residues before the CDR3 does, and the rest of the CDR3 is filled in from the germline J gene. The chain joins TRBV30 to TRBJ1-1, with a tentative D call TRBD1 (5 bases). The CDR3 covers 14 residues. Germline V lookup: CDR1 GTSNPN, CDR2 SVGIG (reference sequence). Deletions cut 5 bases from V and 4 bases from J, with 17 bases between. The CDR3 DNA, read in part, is TGTGCCTGGGAGGAGGGGCTGGGGGGCACTGAA. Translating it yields CAWEEGLGGTE. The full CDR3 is CAWEEGLGGTEAFF.

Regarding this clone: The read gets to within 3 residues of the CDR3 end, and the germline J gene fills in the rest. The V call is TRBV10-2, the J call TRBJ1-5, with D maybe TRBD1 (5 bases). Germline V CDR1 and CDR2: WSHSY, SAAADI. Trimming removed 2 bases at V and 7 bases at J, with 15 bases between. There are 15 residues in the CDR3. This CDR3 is CASSEPGGKEQPQHF. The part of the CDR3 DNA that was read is TGCGCCAGCAGTGAGCCGGGGGGTAAGGAGCAGCCC.

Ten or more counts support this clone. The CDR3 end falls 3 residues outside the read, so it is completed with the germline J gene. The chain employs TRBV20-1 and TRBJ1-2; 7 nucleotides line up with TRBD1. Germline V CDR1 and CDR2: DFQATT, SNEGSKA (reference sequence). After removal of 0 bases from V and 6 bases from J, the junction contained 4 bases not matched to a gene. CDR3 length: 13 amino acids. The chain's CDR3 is CSAREQGFDGYTF. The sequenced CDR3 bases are TGCAGTGCTAGAGAACAGGGGTTCGATGGC.

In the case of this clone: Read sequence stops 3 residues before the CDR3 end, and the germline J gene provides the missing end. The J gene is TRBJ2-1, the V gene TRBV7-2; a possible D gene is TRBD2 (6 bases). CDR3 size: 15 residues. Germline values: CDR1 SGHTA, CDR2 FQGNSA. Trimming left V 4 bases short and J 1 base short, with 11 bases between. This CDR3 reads CASSSGLMSYNEQFF. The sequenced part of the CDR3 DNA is TGTGCCAGCAGCTCGGGACTTATGTCCTACAATGAG.

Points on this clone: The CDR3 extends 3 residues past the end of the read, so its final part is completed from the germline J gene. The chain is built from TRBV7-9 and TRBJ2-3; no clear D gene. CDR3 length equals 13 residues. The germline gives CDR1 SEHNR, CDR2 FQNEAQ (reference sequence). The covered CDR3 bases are TGTGCCAGCAGCTTAGACAGCAATCAGCCG. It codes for CASSLDSNQP. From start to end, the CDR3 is CASSLDSNQPQYF.

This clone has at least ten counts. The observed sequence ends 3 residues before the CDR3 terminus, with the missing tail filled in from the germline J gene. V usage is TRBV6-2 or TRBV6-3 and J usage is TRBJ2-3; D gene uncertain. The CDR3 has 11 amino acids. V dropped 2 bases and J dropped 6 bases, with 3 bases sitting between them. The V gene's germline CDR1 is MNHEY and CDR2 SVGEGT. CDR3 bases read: TGTGCCAGCAGTTACCTGGATACG. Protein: CASSYLDT. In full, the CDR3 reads CASSYLDTQYF.

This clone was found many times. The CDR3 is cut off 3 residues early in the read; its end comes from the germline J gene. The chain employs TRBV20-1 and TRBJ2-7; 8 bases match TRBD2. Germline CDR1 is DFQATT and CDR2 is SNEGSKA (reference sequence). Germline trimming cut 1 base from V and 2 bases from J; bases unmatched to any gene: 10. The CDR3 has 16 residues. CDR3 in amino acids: CSARVSGTRGAYEQYF. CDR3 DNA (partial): TGCAGTGCTAGAGTCTCCGGGACTAGAGGTGCCTACGAG.

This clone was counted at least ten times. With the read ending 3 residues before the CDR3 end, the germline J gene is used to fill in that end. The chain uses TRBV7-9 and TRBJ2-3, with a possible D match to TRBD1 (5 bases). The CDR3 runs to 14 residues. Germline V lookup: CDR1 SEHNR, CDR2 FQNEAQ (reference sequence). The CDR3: CASSTDSHQETQYF. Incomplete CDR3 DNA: TGTGCCAGCAGCACAGACAGCCACCAAGAGACG.

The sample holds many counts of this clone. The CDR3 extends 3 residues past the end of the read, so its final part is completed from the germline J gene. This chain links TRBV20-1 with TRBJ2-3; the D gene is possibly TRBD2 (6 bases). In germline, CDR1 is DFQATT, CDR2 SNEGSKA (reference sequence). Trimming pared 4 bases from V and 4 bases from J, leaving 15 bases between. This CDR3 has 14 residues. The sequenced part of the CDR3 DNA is TGCAGTGCTAACCCCGGCGGGGAGGCAGATACG. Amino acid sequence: CSANPGGEADT. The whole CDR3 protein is CSANPGGEADTQYF.

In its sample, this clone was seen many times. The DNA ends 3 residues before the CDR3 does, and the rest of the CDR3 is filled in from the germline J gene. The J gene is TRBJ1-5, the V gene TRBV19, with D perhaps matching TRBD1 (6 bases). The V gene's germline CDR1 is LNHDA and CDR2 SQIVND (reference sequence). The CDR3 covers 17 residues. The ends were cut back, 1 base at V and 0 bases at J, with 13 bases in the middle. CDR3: CASSIGPGTYSNQPQHF. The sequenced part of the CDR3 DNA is TGTGCCAGTAGTATAGGTCCAGGGACATATAGCAATCAGCCC.